This entry lists 21 T cell receptor beta chains sequenced from one sample in a study of blood T cells in healthy people across ages. A second PCR of about 6 to 11 cycles used a sample-barcoded 5' primer and a J-beta primer mix. TCRdb reanalysed the 5' RACE reads using MiXCR and keeps one entry per CDR3 protein. Of 1.5 million to 2 million distinct CDR3 sequences in the sample, roughly 52% were seen once. The specimen was blood. Receptor source: a woman in her thirties or forties in good health.

The rearrangement joins TRBV7-2 to TRBJ2-5; 8 bases are a match to TRBD2. The better agreement between TRBJ2-7 and the DNA end casts doubt on the J call. The germline V gene has CDR1 SGHTA and CDR2 FQGNSA. CDR3 size: 14 residues. This CDR3 reads CASSRGGRAYEQYF. For the CDR3, the DNA is TGTGCCAGCAGCCGGGGGGGGCGCGCCTACGAGCAGTACTTC.

This clonotype was recorded a few times. This sequence joins TRBV9 and TRBJ2-7; D is unclear. The V gene lost 0 bases and the J gene lost 4 bases, with 8 bases spanning the gap. CDR3 length equals 13 residues. Germline V CDR1 and CDR2: SGDLS, YYNGEE. CDR3 sequence: CASSVAPTYEQYF. The CDR3 bases are TGTGCCAGCAGCGTAGCTCCGACGTACGAGCAGTACTTC.

V gene TRBV6-2 or TRBV6-3 combines with J gene TRBJ1-6; tentatively, D is TRBD1 (5 bases). CDR3 size: 17 residues. CDR1 is MNHEY, CDR2 SVGEGT, per germline. V shed 2 bases and J shed 0 bases, with 11 bases lying between them. The CDR3 nucleotides are TGTGCCAGCAGTTACAGCCAGGGTGGCTCCTATAATTCACCCCTCCACTTT. Translating gives CASSYSQGGSYNSPLHF.

The genes are TRBV5-1 and TRBJ2-3, with D tentatively TRBD2 (6 bases). The CDR3 runs to 14 residues. The germline V gene encodes CDR1 SGHRS and CDR2 YFSETQ. The ends were cut back, 2 bases at V and 4 bases at J, with 11 bases in the middle. The CDR3 spells CASSLASESDTQYF. Written as DNA, the CDR3 is TGCGCCAGCAGCTTAGCTAGCGAGTCAGATACGCAGTATTTT.

In this sample, this clonotype turned up once. J is TRBJ2-1 and V is TRBV3-1; D might be TRBD1 (5 bases). The V end was cut by 0 bases, the J end by 2 bases, with 8 bases between. Looked up from germline, CDR1 is LGHDT and CDR2 is YNNKEL (reference sequence). The CDR3 runs to 15 residues. The CDR3 DNA sequence: TGTGCCAGCAGCCAAGAGAAAGGGGCCTACAATGAGCAGTTCTTC. Translated, it gives CASSQEKGAYNEQFF.

This clonotype has just one count. The V call is TRBV7-2, the J call TRBJ1-6; 7 bases align to TRBD1. CDR1 and CDR2 (germline): SGHTA, FQGNSA. CDR3 size: 14 residues. V shed 3 bases, J shed 8 bases, and the junction held 4 bases outside the gene matches. This CDR3 is CASSFRDSYSPLHF. The DNA of the CDR3 is TGTGCCAGCAGCTTCCGGGACAGTTATTCACCCCTCCACTTT.

J is TRBJ2-5 and V is TRBV7-2; D gene uncertain. Germline loops: CDR1 SGHTA, CDR2 FQGNSA. The V gene lost 5 bases and the J gene lost 5 bases, with 9 bases spanning the gap. The CDR3 loop spans 12 amino acids. The CDR3 DNA is TGTGCCAGCAGCAGTGTTTGGGAGACCCAGTACTTC. This encodes CASSSVWETQYF.

Note on this clonotype: The junction departs from the called germline gene at one end, perhaps through a read error. The J gene is TRBJ2-1, the V gene TRBV7-6; 7 bases align to TRBD1. This CDR3 contains 13 residues. CDR1 is SGHVS and CDR2 is FNYEAQ in the germline V gene. CDR3 DNA: TGTGCCGGCAGCTCACAGGGGTTGGATGAGCAGTTCTTC. It is translated as CAGSSQGLDEQFF.

V and J are TRBV12-3 or TRBV12-4 and TRBJ2-3; D is uncertain. The CDR3 loop spans 12 amino acids. V lost 5 bases, J lost 6 bases, and 9 bases lay in between. CDR3 residues: CASSPNLDTQYF. CDR3 coding DNA: TGTGCCAGCAGTCCAAACTTGGATACGCAGTATTTT.

The genes are TRBV28 and TRBJ2-7; TRBD2 is a possible D gene (5 bases). Per germline, CDR1 MDHEN and CDR2 SYDVKM. The CDR3 runs to 14 residues. The ends were cut back, 5 bases at V and 3 bases at J, with 14 bases in the middle. The CDR3 reads CASSAPGFNYEQYF. CDR3 sequence (DNA): TGTGCCAGCAGTGCTCCGGGGTTTAACTACGAGCAGTACTTC.

This clonotype has just a few counts. The chain has TRBV4-3 and TRBJ1-2; maybe TRBD1 (6 bases). CDR1 and CDR2 (germline): LGHNA, YSLEER. Deletions cut 4 bases from V and 6 bases from J, with 9 bases between. This CDR3 comprises 12 residues. The DNA of the CDR3 is TGCGCCAGCAGCCGGAACAGGGATGGCTACACCTTC. Translated: CASSRNRDGYTF.

V and J are TRBV24-1 and TRBJ2-1; D uncertain. The V end was cut by 4 bases, the J end by 5 bases, with 11 bases between. The CDR3 contains 14 residues. Germline V gene lookup returns CDR1 KGHDR and CDR2 SFDVKD. CDR3 nucleotide sequence: TGTGCCACCAGTGACCGGTCACCGAACAATGAGCAGTTCTTC. Protein: CATSDRSPNNEQFF.

The chain uses TRBV20-1 and TRBJ2-5; either TRBD1 or TRBD2 may fit D (5 bases each). Trimming took off 3 bases at V and 4 bases at J, with 12 bases between the two ends. The CDR3 loop spans 13 amino acids. Germline CDR1 reads DFQATT; CDR2 reads SNEGSKA (reference sequence). The CDR3, as DNA: TGCAGTGCTAGTTGGGGGTTCCCAGAGACCCAGTACTTC. It is translated as CSASWGFPETQYF.

CDR3 in DNA: TGTGCCAGCAGCCCCGGTGGGGGCAGGGCCAATGAGCAGTTCTTC. Translated, it gives CASSPGGGRANEQFF. The V gene is TRBV7-2, the J gene TRBJ2-1; D might be TRBD1 (6 bases). V lost 5 bases to trimming and J lost 6 bases, with 17 bases between them. Per the germline V gene, CDR1 is SGHTA and CDR2 is FQGNSA. This CDR3 is 15 amino acids long.

The genes are TRBV3-1 and TRBJ2-5; no clear D gene. CDR3 size: 14 residues. The V end was cut by 1 base, the J end by 2 bases, with 8 bases between. The germline V gene encodes CDR1 LGHDT and CDR2 YNNKEL (reference sequence). The CDR3 bases are TGTGCCAGCAGCCAAGTACGGTCACAAGAGACCCAGTACTTC. Protein product: CASSQVRSQETQYF.

This clonotype has just a few counts. This chain connects TRBV6-2 or TRBV6-3 to TRBJ2-4; TRBD1 aligns across 9 bases. Germline-derived CDR1 and CDR2 are MNHEY and SVGEGT. This CDR3 is 20 amino acids long. The ends lost 2 bases at V and 0 bases at J; junction bases unmatched: 14. The CDR3 is CASSYATGTGRLLAKNIQYF. The DNA of the CDR3 is TGTGCCAGCAGTTACGCAACCGGGACAGGGAGATTATTAGCCAAAAACATTCAGTACTTC.

V gene TRBV7-2 combines with J gene TRBJ2-2, with TRBD2 as a possible D gene (6 bases). With 10 bases removed from V and 0 bases from J, the gap between germline ends came to 6 bases. The CDR3 extends over 12 amino acids. CDR1 is SGHTA, CDR2 FQGNSA, per germline. This CDR3 reads CAKRANTGELFF. The CDR3 nucleotides are TGTGCCAAGCGGGCGAACACCGGGGAGCTGTTTTTT.

The chain is built from TRBV28 and TRBJ2-7; D may match TRBD1 or TRBD2 (5 bases each). CDR3 size: 15 residues. Trimming cost V 3 bases and J 4 bases, with 16 bases left between them. Germline loops: CDR1 MDHEN, CDR2 SYDVKM. CDR3 sequence reads: CASSFGHLRGYEQYF. CDR3 bases: TGTGCCAGCAGTTTCGGTCATCTGAGGGGTTACGAGCAGTACTTC.

Regarding this clonotype: A much larger clonotype is one base distant, so this may be a read error. This rearrangement joins TRBV29-1 to TRBJ2-1; D possibly uses TRBD1 or TRBD2 (5 bases each). V was trimmed by 1 base and J by 7 bases, leaving 17 bases between them. This CDR3 has 15 residues. The germline gives CDR1 SQVTM, CDR2 ANQGSEA. The CDR3 DNA follows: TGCAGCGTTGAAGGACCGAGCGGATCAGGGAATGAGCAGTTCTTC. Protein sequence: CSVEGPSGSGNEQFF.

This clonotype was seen once. The chain couples TRBV15 to TRBJ1-5; possibly TRBD1 for D (6 bases). V was pared by 6 bases and J by 0 bases, with 12 bases between. Germline V CDR1 and CDR2: LNHNV, YYDKDF (reference sequence). The length of the CDR3 is 15 residues. The CDR3: CATRRGGYSNQPQHF. CDR3 coding DNA: TGTGCCACCAGGAGGGGGGGTTATAGCAATCAGCCCCAGCATTTT. The variable domain in full, completed from reference TRBV15 and TRBJ1-5, reads DAMVIQNPRYQVTQFGKPVTLSCSQTLNHNVMYWYQQKSSQAPKLLFHYYDKDFNNEADTPDNFQSRRPNTSFCFLDIRSPGLGDTAMYLCATRRGGYSNQPQHFGDGTRLSIL.

The rearrangement joins TRBV9 to TRBJ2-5; the match to TRBD1 covers 9 bases. The junction had 7 bases not matched to a gene; V was cut back by 3 bases and J by 4 bases. The length of the CDR3 is 15 residues. Germline V gene sequence: CDR1 SGDLS, CDR2 YYNGEE. CDR3 DNA: TGTGCCAGCAGCGCGGGACAGGGTTACGGAGAGACCCAGTACTTC. Its protein product is CASSAGQGYGETQYF.